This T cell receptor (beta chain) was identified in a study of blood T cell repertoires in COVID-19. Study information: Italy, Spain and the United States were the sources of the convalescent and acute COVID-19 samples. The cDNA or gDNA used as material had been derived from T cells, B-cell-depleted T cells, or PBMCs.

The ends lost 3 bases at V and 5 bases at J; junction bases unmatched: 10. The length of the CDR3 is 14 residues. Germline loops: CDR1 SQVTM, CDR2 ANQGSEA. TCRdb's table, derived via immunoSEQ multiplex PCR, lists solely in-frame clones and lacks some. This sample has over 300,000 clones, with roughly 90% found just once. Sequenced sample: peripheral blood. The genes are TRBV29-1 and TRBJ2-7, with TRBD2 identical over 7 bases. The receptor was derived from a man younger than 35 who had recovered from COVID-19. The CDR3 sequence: CSVETSRRPDEQYF. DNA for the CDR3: TGCAGCGTTGAGACTAGCCGGCGCCCGGACGAGCAGTACTTC.